Listed below are T cell receptor beta chains from one sample, sequenced in a study of blood T cell repertoires in COVID-19. Measured with immunoSEQ multiplex PCR; TCRdb has only the in-frame clones, and not every one. This sample has approximately 360,000 clones; almost 90% occur once, and the top ten carry around 7%. Source material: peripheral blood. The receptors shown here come from a man aged 18 to 35 with active or convalescent COVID-19. The CDR3 runs from the conserved cysteine through the conserved F or W.

v_call,cdr3_aa
TRBV2,CASSEQGSGNTGELFF
TRBV7-6,CASSSGVGGLNQPQHF
TRBV9,CASSVVQGGAGELFF
TRBV4-3,CASSLGTGGNTGELFF
TRBV7-2,CASSLAGVNTEAFF
TRBV5-1,CASSLAHRGTEAFF
TRBV6-5,CASAWGGSYGYTF
TRBV28,CASRRSGRAFFDTQYF
TRBV6-5,CASIIQASGGELFF
TRBV5-1,CASSLVSGGQWAFF
TRBV12-5,CASGLVGGGELFF
TRBV4-1,CASSQETGGVNYGYTF
TRBV7-9,CASSLARGQGAAEQYF
TRBV6-6,CASRAVGPQFF
TRBV7-2,CASNALTGTSGRDEQYF
TRBV5-6,CASSLRTMTFYEQYF
TRBV7-9,CASSFGKRANTDTQYF
TRBV11-3,CASSPLIRDTGAYGYTF
TRBV9,CASSPQAGGNTGELFF
TRBV6-5,CASSYLRQRDYGYTF
TRBV5-1,CASTDRTPLHF
TRBV6-5,CASSIKLTPQAGYTF
TRBV6-5,CASTGTNTGELFF
TRBV2,CASGPSYGYTF
TRBV15,CATSRGGTGGDQPQHF
TRBV5-1,CASSLTTGVTEAFF
TRBV4-2,CASSQDLGTSGGEQYF
TRBV28,CASSIRYSYEQYF
TRBV5-6,CASSLGDKGINTEAFF
TRBV7-8,CASSPAGGPYNEQFF
TRBV29-1,CSVILAGGADTQYF
TRBV19,CASSSSGWATDTQYF
TRBV18,CASSPLRGGKETQYF
TRBV7-9,CASSPAYNEQFF
TRBV28,CASSVAAPLEQYF
TRBV12-3/TRBV12-4,CASRPGGGQPQHF